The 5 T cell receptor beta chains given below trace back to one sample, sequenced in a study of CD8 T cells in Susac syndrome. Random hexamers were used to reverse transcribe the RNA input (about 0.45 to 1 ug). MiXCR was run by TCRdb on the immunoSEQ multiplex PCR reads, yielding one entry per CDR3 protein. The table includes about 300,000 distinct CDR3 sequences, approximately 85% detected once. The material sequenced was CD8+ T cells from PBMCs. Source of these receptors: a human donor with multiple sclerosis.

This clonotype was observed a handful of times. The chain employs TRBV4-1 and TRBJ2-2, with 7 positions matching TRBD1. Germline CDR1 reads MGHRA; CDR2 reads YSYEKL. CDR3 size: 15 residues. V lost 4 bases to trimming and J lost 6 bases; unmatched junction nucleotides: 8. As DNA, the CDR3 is TGCGCCAGCAGCCGTCGACAGGGAGTAGCCGGGGAGCTGTTTTTT. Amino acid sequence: CASSRRQGVAGELFF.

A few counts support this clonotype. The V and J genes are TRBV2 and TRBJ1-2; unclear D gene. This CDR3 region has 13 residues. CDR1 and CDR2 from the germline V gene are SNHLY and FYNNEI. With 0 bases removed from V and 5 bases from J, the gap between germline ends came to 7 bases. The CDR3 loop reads CASSEAERYGYTF. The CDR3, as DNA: TGTGCCAGCAGTGAAGCGGAACGGTATGGCTACACCTTC.

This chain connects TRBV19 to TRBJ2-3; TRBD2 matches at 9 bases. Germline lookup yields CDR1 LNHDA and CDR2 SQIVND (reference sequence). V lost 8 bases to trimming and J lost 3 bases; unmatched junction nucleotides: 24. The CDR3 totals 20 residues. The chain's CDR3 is CASSFPGPALAGEKTDTQYF. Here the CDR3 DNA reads TGTGCCAGTTCTTTCCCCGGCCCCGCTTTAGCGGGAGAGAAGACAGATACGCAGTATTTT.

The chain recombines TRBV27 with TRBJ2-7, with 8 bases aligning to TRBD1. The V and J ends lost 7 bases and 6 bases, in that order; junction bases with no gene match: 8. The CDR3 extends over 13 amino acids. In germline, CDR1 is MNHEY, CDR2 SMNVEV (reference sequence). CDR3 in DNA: TGTGCCAGCAATGACAGGGGATGGGGCGAGCAGTACTTC. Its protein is CASNDRGWGEQYF.

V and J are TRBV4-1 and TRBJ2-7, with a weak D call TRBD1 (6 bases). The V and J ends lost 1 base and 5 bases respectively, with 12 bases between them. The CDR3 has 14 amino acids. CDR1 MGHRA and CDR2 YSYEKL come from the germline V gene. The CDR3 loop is CASSQGAGAHEQYF. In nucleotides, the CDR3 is TGCGCCAGCAGCCAAGGGGCAGGGGCCCACGAGCAGTACTTC.